Presented here are 27 T cell receptor beta chains from one specimen sequenced in a study of blood T cell repertoires in COVID-19. Using immunoSEQ multiplex PCR, the repertoire was profiled, and TCRdb retains in-frame clones only, with some absent. Among roughly 300,000 clones, roughly 90% were seen once, and the ten largest hold approximately 1%. Source material: PBMCs or T cells enriched from blood (not recorded which). The source of these receptors is a woman aged 25 to 39 who had recovered from COVID-19.

V and J are TRBV7-9 and TRBJ1-1; D ambiguous. From germline, CDR1 is SEHNR and CDR2 FQNEAQ (reference sequence). This CDR3 is built from 15 residues. Trimming stripped 1 base from V and 0 bases from J, with 9 bases between. The CDR3 DNA reads as TGTGCCAGCAGCTTAGATGGCCAAATGAACACTGAAGCTTTCTTT. The encoded protein is CASSLDGQMNTEAFF.

J is TRBJ2-7 and V is TRBV7-9; D remains unclear. CDR1 is SEHNR and CDR2 is FQNEAQ in the germline V gene (reference sequence). This CDR3 has 11 amino acids. The V end lost 2 bases, the J end lost 9 bases, and 8 bases lay between the germline ends. The CDR3 sequence: CASSLMQVQYF. The CDR3 DNA is TGTGCCAGCAGCTTAATGCAGGTGCAGTACTTC.

The CDR3 loop is CASSLDRTGGSTPLHF. CDR3 nucleotide sequence: TGCGCCAGCAGCTTGGACCGAACAGGGGGATCGACACCCCTCCACTTT. The chain couples TRBV5-1 to TRBJ1-6; 8 bases are shared with TRBD1. Germline loops: CDR1 SGHRS, CDR2 YFSETQ. V shed 0 bases and J 11 bases; nucleotides not matched to a gene: 10. The CDR3 is made up of 16 amino acids.

V is TRBV7-9 and J is TRBJ1-2; 7 positions match TRBD1. Germline V gives CDR1 SEHNR, CDR2 FQNEAQ (reference sequence). The V gene end was trimmed by 5 bases and the J gene end by 4 bases; junction bases not matched to a gene: 10. The CDR3 has 15 amino acids. The CDR3 DNA follows: TGTGCCAGCAGCGCAACGGGACAGTCTTCCTATGGCTACACCTTC. Translation: CASSATGQSSYGYTF.

The gene calls are TRBV2 and TRBJ2-4, with D perhaps TRBD2 (5 bases). The germline gives CDR1 SNHLY, CDR2 FYNNEI. CDR3 length equals 15 residues. Trimming shortened V by 3 bases and J by 6 bases, and 15 bases separated the two germline ends. CDR3 nucleotides: TGTGCCAGCAGTGAGTCGGCTAGCCTAGGAAACATTCAGTACTTC. It translates to CASSESASLGNIQYF.

V gene TRBV4-1 combines with J gene TRBJ1-2, with 8 bases lining up with TRBD1. Germline values: CDR1 MGHRA, CDR2 YSYEKL. Trimming at V came to 0 bases and at J to 2 bases, leaving 8 bases not matched to a gene. This CDR3 has 17 residues. CDR3 in DNA: TGCGCCAGCAGCCAAGATATTAGGGCAGGGGGCAACTATGGCTACACCTTC. Its translation: CASSQDIRAGGNYGYTF.

The J gene is TRBJ2-1, the V gene TRBV5-1; D is ambiguous. CDR3 size: 13 residues. CDR1 and CDR2 from the germline V gene are SGHRS and YFSETQ. The V and J ends lost 1 base and 9 bases respectively, with 11 bases between them. Here the CDR3 DNA reads TGCGCCAGCAGCTTGAGCCTGAAGCCTGAGCAGTTCTTC. It codes for CASSLSLKPEQFF.

This clone was detected only a few times. The V call is TRBV28, the J call TRBJ2-1; 10 positions agree with TRBD2. After removal of 2 bases from V and 8 bases from J, the junction contained 15 bases not matched to a gene. This CDR3 region has 18 residues. CDR1 is MDHEN, CDR2 SYDVKM, per germline. The DNA for the CDR3 is TGTGCCAGCAGTTTAGGGCTAGCGGGGGCCTACAGAATCGATGAGCAGTTCTTC. Translating it yields CASSLGLAGAYRIDEQFF.

The V gene is TRBV7-9, the J gene TRBJ2-2, with TRBD2 matching 8 bases. The CDR3 extends over 18 amino acids. The germline V gene encodes CDR1 SEHNR and CDR2 FQNEAQ (reference sequence). V was pared by 0 bases and J by 4 bases, with 10 bases of the junction left unmatched. This chain's CDR3 is CASSLARLAGQSTGELFF. DNA of the CDR3: TGTGCCAGCAGCTTAGCGCGCCTAGCGGGCCAGAGCACCGGGGAGCTGTTTTTT.

Only one count was recorded for this clone. V usage is TRBV5-1 and J usage is TRBJ1-4; 7 bases match TRBD1. V lost 2 bases and J lost 8; bases outside the gene matches: 6. The germline V gene encodes CDR1 SGHRS and CDR2 YFSETQ. The CDR3 has 14 amino acids. Written as DNA, the CDR3 is TGCGCCAGCAGCTTAGGTCCAGGGGGGGAAAAACTGTTTTTT. Translating it yields CASSLGPGGEKLFF.

The chain links TRBV18 to TRBJ1-1, with D possibly TRBD1 on 6 matching bases. The CDR3 is 14 amino acids. V lost 6 bases to trimming and J lost 0 bases, with 11 bases between them. CDR1 is KGHSH and CDR2 is LQKENI in the germline V gene. The CDR3 is CASSTDRMNTEAFF. The DNA of the CDR3 is TGTGCCAGCTCGACGGACAGAATGAACACTGAAGCTTTCTTT.

The V call is TRBV5-1, the J call TRBJ2-3; 10 bases fit TRBD1. The germline gives CDR1 SGHRS, CDR2 YFSETQ. Unmatched junction bases numbered 10, after V lost 4 bases and J lost 5 bases. The CDR3 length is 16 residues. The CDR3 region is CASSPGTGVGGDTQYF. DNA for the CDR3: TGCGCCAGCAGCCCGGGGACAGGGGTTGGAGGAGATACGCAGTATTTT.

This chain joins TRBV4-3 and TRBJ1-2, with D perhaps matching TRBD1 (5 bases). The V and J ends lost 0 bases and 8 bases respectively, with 25 bases between them. The germline CDR1 and CDR2 sequences are LGHNA and YSLEER. This CDR3 is 18 amino acids long. For the CDR3, the DNA is TGCGCCAGCAGCCAAGATCGCACGGGAAGGGGAGGCGAAGGAGGCTACACCTTC. Amino acid sequence: CASSQDRTGRGGEGGYTF.

The rearrangement joins TRBV29-1 to TRBJ2-3; D perhaps matches TRBD1 (6 bases). The CDR3 has 12 amino acids. Trimming removed 7 bases at V and 6 bases at J, with 14 bases between. CDR1 and CDR2 (germline): SQVTM, ANQGSEA. The CDR3 coding sequence is TGCAGCGACTTACAGGGAAGGGATACGCAGTATTTT. It is translated as CSDLQGRDTQYF.

This sequence joins TRBV18 and TRBJ1-1; the D is unclear. The CDR3 sequence is 11 residues long. V was shortened by 3 bases and J by 6 bases, with 5 bases between the two germline ends. Germline loops: CDR1 KGHSH, CDR2 LQKENI. CDR3 sequence reads: CASSPSSEAFF. CDR3 coding DNA: TGTGCCAGCTCACCCTCTTCTGAAGCTTTCTTT.

A few counts support this clone. The chain joins TRBV28 to TRBJ1-5; D unclear. Looked up from germline, CDR1 is MDHEN and CDR2 is SYDVKM. The CDR3 is 15 amino acids. V was trimmed by 5 bases and J by 3 bases, leaving 14 bases between them. The CDR3 region has the DNA TGTGCCAGCAGTACCTTCGACGGGGTCAATCAGCCCCAGCATTTT. It encodes CASSTFDGVNQPQHF. Full variable domain (outside the CDR3, taken from reference TRBV28 and TRBJ1-5): DVKVTQSSRYLVKRTGEKVFLECVQDMDHENMFWYRQDPGLGLRLIYFSYDVKMKEKGDIPEGYSVSREKKERFSLILESASTNQTSMYLCASSTFDGVNQPQHFGDGTRLSIL.

The rearrangement joins TRBV7-2 to TRBJ2-1; 7 bases are a match to TRBD1. Germline CDR1 is SGHTA and CDR2 is FQGNSA. The CDR3 loop spans 15 amino acids. V shed 3 bases and J 6 bases; nucleotides not matched to a gene: 8. The CDR3 nucleotides read TGTGCCAGCAGCTTCTACAGGGGTGGGAGCAATGAGCAGTTCTTC. It translates to CASSFYRGGSNEQFF.

V is TRBV18 and J is TRBJ1-5, with D maybe TRBD1 (5 bases). Trimming removed 2 bases at V and 4 bases at J, with 15 bases between. Germline CDR1 reads KGHSH; CDR2 reads LQKENI. The CDR3 spans 16 residues. This CDR3 reads CASSPAVGGGNQPQHF. For the CDR3, the DNA is TGTGCCAGCTCACCAGCCGTGGGGGGAGGGAATCAGCCCCAGCATTTT.

The rearrangement uses TRBV27 and TRBJ2-7, with 11 bases that match TRBD2. CDR3 length: 13 amino acids. The V gene's germline CDR1 is MNHEY and CDR2 SMNVEV (reference sequence). V was clipped by 6 bases and J by 3 bases; unmatched bases: 1. CDR3: CASSGTSGYEQYF. The CDR3 DNA is TGTGCCAGCAGCGGGACTAGCGGCTACGAGCAGTACTTC.

This clone was detected only a few times. The chain's CDR3 is CASSQELYRGIYGYTF. Here the CDR3 DNA reads TGCGCCAGCAGCCAAGAACTATACAGGGGAATCTATGGCTACACCTTC. The chain uses TRBV4-3 and TRBJ1-2; 7 bases are a match to TRBD1. Per germline, CDR1 LGHNA and CDR2 YSLEER. There are 16 residues in the CDR3. V gave up 0 bases and J gave up 4 bases; unmatched junction bases: 8.

V usage is TRBV29-1 and J usage is TRBJ2-3; TRBD2 is a possible D gene (6 bases). Germline V lookup: CDR1 SQVTM, CDR2 ANQGSEA. The CDR3 length is 13 residues. The V and J ends lost 7 bases and 3 bases respectively, with 14 bases between them. The CDR3 is CSASPGGTDTQYF. The CDR3 nucleotides read TGCAGCGCCAGCCCTGGGGGGACAGATACGCAGTATTTT.

The rearrangement joins TRBV9 to TRBJ1-1; 8 bases match TRBD1. V shed 0 bases, J shed 5 bases, and the junction held 6 bases outside the gene matches. Germline lookup yields CDR1 SGDLS and CDR2 YYNGEE. CDR3 length equals 15 residues. The CDR3 coding sequence is TGTGCCAGCAGCGTAGCTGGCAGGGGGCGAACTGAAGCTTTCTTT. This codes for CASSVAGRGRTEAFF.

For the CDR3, the DNA is TGTGCCAGCAGCACCCCGACAGGGGGAACCGGGGAGCTGTTTTTT. This sequence encodes CASSTPTGGTGELFF. This sequence joins TRBV9 and TRBJ2-2, with 9 positions matching TRBD1. Trimming took 4 bases from V and 5 from J; bases not matched to a gene: 6. This CDR3 comprises 15 residues. Germline values: CDR1 SGDLS, CDR2 YYNGEE.

Notes on this clone: This sample includes further DNA sequences coding for the same CDR3. The rearrangement uses TRBV19 and TRBJ2-3; 11 bases map to TRBD2. The junction had 3 bases not matched to a gene; V was cut back by 3 bases and J by 4 bases. This CDR3 has 15 residues. The germline CDR1 and CDR2 sequences are LNHDA and SQIVND (reference sequence). The CDR3 nucleotides read TGTGCCAGTAGTATCCTAGCGGGGGGACCAGATACGCAGTATTTT. It translates to CASSILAGGPDTQYF.

This clone was seen a handful of times. The CDR3 nucleotides are TGTGCCAGCAGCTTGCAGGGGGCCCACGAGCAGTACTTC. Translated, it gives CASSLQGAHEQYF. This sequence joins TRBV5-4 and TRBJ2-7; 8 bases match TRBD1. The length of the CDR3 is 13 residues. V lost 1 base and J lost 5; bases outside the gene matches: 2. The germline gives CDR1 SGHNT, CDR2 YYREEE (reference sequence).

This clone has more than one count but fewer than ten. The V gene is TRBV4-1, the J gene TRBJ2-3; 12 positions agree with TRBD1. The CDR3 runs 16 residues. Germline CDR1 and CDR2: MGHRA and YSYEKL. V was pared by 4 bases and J by 6 bases, with 8 bases of the junction left unmatched. The CDR3 DNA reads as TGCGCCAGCAGCCGAGCCGGGACAGGGGGCTCGGATACGCAGTATTTT. It is translated as CASSRAGTGGSDTQYF.

The chain carries TRBV5-4 and TRBJ2-5; 10 bases align to TRBD1. The CDR3 consists of 16 residues. The germline CDR1 and CDR2 sequences are SGHNT and YYREEE (reference sequence). V was clipped by 3 bases and J by 5 bases; unmatched bases: 10. CDR3 amino acids: CASSWSRDRGGETQYF. The CDR3 DNA reads as TGTGCCAGCAGCTGGAGCCGGGACAGGGGTGGGGAGACCCAGTACTTC.